The 9 T cell receptor beta chains below were found in one sample sequenced in a study of T-cell reconstitution after alpha-beta-depleted transplantation in children. Points from the study as a whole: When one year had passed after transplant, most T-cell counts and diversity came from newly produced T cells.

The TCRbeta library incorporated unique molecular identifiers. Using its own MiXCR run on the PCR reads, TCRdb lists one record per CDR3 protein. The data hold a few hundred thousand distinct CDR3 sequences, with 7.5% to 9% observed a single time. Which antigens these TCRs recognize remains unknown. Sample: peripheral blood, taken 360 days after TCRalphabeta/CD19-depleted stem cell transplant. These receptors came from a female patient between 2 and 10 years old who had a stem cell transplant for Fanconi anemia, so the T cells may come from the graft donor.

This clonotype has a count of ten or more. CDR3 DNA sequence: TGCGCCAGCAGCTTCGGACTAGCGGGGGGTATGGATGAGCAGTTCTTC. Its protein product is CASSFGLAGGMDEQFF. The chain links TRBV5-1 to TRBJ2-1; 14 nucleotides align to TRBD2. Germline V gene sequence: CDR1 SGHRS, CDR2 YFSETQ. CDR3 length: 16 residues. J gave up 8 bases and V 2 bases, and 6 bases lay outside the gene matches.

This clonotype was detected many times. This sequence joins TRBV18 and TRBJ1-1; 8 positions match TRBD1. With 3 bases clipped from V and 7 bases from J, the junction kept 1 base outside the gene matches. Germline loops: CDR1 KGHSH, CDR2 LQKENI. CDR3 size: 12 residues. The CDR3 protein is CASSPGTGEAFF. CDR3 bases: TGTGCCAGCTCACCCGGGACAGGTGAAGCTTTCTTT. The whole variable domain, remainder taken from reference TRBV18 and TRBJ1-1, is NAGVMQNPRHLVRRRGQEARLRCSPMKGHSHVYWYRQLPEEGLKFMVYLQKENIIDESGMPKERFSAEFPKEGPSILRIQQVVRGDSAAYFCASSPGTGEAFFGQGTRLTVV.

Note on this clonotype: A much larger clone is a single base away; this may be a read error. The chain employs TRBV3-1 and TRBJ2-5; possible D gene TRBD2, 6 bases. This CDR3 has 17 amino acids. Germline CDR1 is LGHDT and CDR2 is YNNKEL (reference sequence). CDR3 protein: CACSQDWGVPLRETQYF. The CDR3 bases are TGTGCCTGCAGCCAAGATTGGGGGGTGCCGTTACGAGAGACCCAGTACTTC.

There are many counts of this clonotype. The chain uses TRBV11-2 and TRBJ2-3, with D unclear. V was pared by 5 bases and J by 2 bases, with 14 bases between. Per germline, CDR1 SGHAT and CDR2 FQNNGV. The CDR3 totals 15 residues. CDR3 region: CASSPRPANTDTQYF. DNA for the CDR3: TGTGCCAGCAGCCCTCGACCCGCGAACACAGATACGCAGTATTTT.

As for this clonotype: A much larger clone differs from this one at a single base, so this may be a read error. Here the CDR3 reads CASSMTGGNEQFF. The CDR3, as DNA: TGCGCCAGCAGCATGACAGGGGGGAATGAGCAGTTCTTC. The genes are TRBV4-1 and TRBJ2-1, with 9 bases aligning to TRBD1. CDR1 and CDR2 from the germline V gene are MGHRA and YSYEKL. J lost 7 bases, V lost 5 bases, and 3 bases had no gene match. The CDR3 has 13 amino acids.

In its sample, this clonotype was seen many times. This chain joins TRBV12-3 or TRBV12-4 and TRBJ2-3; no firm D call. Trimming took 7 bases from V and 5 from J, leaving 13 bases between them. The CDR3 is 13 amino acids. DNA for the CDR3: TGTGCCAGCAACTTGGGCCGAGGAGATACGCAGTATTTT. Translation: CASNLGRGDTQYF.

The V gene is TRBV6-1, the J gene TRBJ1-2; 9 nucleotides agree with TRBD1. The length of the CDR3 is 17 residues. Germline CDR1 and CDR2: MNHNS and SASEGT. V trimming: 2 bases; J trimming: 6 bases; junction bases outside the gene matches: 13. The CDR3 DNA sequence: TGTGCCAGCAGTGAAAGTTTACAGGGGGCAGCGGTAAATGGCTACACCTTC. It encodes CASSESLQGAAVNGYTF.

Many counts were recorded for this clonotype. This chain connects TRBV15 to TRBJ2-4; D gene uncertain. The CDR3 extends over 16 amino acids. V shed 0 bases and J shed 2 bases, with 11 bases lying between them. Germline lookup yields CDR1 LNHNV and CDR2 YYDKDF (reference sequence). CDR3 protein: CATSRDRRAPKNIQYF. CDR3 DNA: TGTGCCACCAGCAGAGATAGAAGGGCTCCCAAAAACATTCAGTACTTC.

This clonotype was detected many times. The genes are TRBV20-1 and TRBJ1-6; D is uncertain. V was trimmed by 6 bases and J by 9 bases, leaving 21 bases between them. Germline CDR1 reads DFQATT; CDR2 reads SNEGSKA (reference sequence). CDR3 length equals 15 residues. The CDR3 protein is CSAIPGRPWISPLHF. CDR3 DNA: TGCAGTGCCATTCCGGGCCGACCATGGATTTCACCCCTCCACTTT.